This TCR beta chain stems from a study of post-analysis software for immune sequencing data. Study summary: Clinical courses comprised relapsing-remitting, secondary progressive and progressive-relapsing multiple sclerosis.

Unique molecular identifiers had been added to the TCR beta cDNA libraries. TCRdb reprocessed the PCR reads via MiXCR and lists one record per CDR3 protein. This table has more than 450,000 distinct CDR3 sequences, less than 40% appearing once. Study-level results: Five TRBV segments, including TRBV5-6, TRBV5-1 and TRBV20-1, were more frequent in patients than controls. Analysis by F measure revealed that same-batch samples clustered strongly together.

This CDR3 comprises 15 residues. Trimming stripped 5 bases from V and 7 bases from J, with 15 bases between. Remarks on this clonotype: Its antigen is as yet unknown.

The V gene is TRBV12-3 or TRBV12-4, the J gene TRBJ1-6, with D maybe TRBD1 (5 bases). The sequencing input was blood. The sequence derives from a girl aged 2 to 17 with multiple sclerosis. CDR3 protein: CASSLTGGGNSPLHF. In DNA form, the CDR3 reads TGTGCCAGCAGTCTCACCGGGGGGGGGAATTCACCCCTCCACTTT.